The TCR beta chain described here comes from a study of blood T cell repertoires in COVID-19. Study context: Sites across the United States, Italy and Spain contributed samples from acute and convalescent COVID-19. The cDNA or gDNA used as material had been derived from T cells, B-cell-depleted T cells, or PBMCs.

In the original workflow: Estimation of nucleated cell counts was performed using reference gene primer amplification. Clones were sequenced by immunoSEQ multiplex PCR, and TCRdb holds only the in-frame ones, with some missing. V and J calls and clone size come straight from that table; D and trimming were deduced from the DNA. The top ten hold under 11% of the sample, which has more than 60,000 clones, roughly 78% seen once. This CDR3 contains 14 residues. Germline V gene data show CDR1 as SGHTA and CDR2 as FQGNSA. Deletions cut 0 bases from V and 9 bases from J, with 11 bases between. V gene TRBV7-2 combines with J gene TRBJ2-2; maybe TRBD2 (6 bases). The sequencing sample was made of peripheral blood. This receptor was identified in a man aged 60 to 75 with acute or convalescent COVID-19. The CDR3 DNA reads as TGTGCCAGCAGCTTAGCCGGGGGATTGAGGGAGCTGTTTTTT. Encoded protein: CASSLAGGLRELFF. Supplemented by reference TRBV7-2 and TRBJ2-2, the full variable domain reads GAGVSQSPSNKVTEKGKDVELRCDPISGHTALYWYRQSLGQGLEFLIYFQGNSAPDKSGLPSDRFSAERTGGSVSTLTIQRTQQEDSAVYLCASSLAGGLRELFFGEGSRLTVL.